This entry is about one T cell receptor beta chain. This clone has more than one count but fewer than ten. No cognate antigen has been identified for it. Within one base of it there is no much larger clone, and no base qualities were kept. Libraries were prepared through the immunoSEQ multiplex PCR assay. The authors processed their data as follows. A statistical classification framework was built for diagnosing cytomegalovirus status from the catalog of TCR beta chain sequences. What TCRdb holds here is the immuneACCESS table cut down to in-frame rearrangements. Part of the clones is not present; checked against another copy, under half of the missing clones reflect an unresolved V gene, and the others are unexplained. Clonal size and the V and J genes are those of that table, whereas D and trimming came from the DNA. In all, the sample holds 150,000 or so clones, and 89% of those were seen once. Clones ranked in the top ten supply approximately 10% of the sample.

Donors formed part of the validation cohort, which comprised approximately 130 subjects and was distinct from the first cohort of 690 or so subjects. The sample belongs to a study of cytomegalovirus exposure and HLA in healthy donors (dated by TCRdb to between 2016 and 2019). Describing the broader study: The 650 to 750 repertoires of the first cohort and the 110 or so validation repertoires were produced on the same platform, according to a later analysis. The aim of the study was to test whether cataloging public T cell receptors could identify signatures of past pathogen exposure. In addition to the first cohort of hundreds of subjects, a separate validation cohort of 120 different subjects was used. High-throughput TCR immunosequencing, statistical association of individual TCRs with disease status, and machine learning were combined to predict cytomegalovirus infection status.

Broader findings and caveats from the paper: Subsequent analysis determined that TCRs grouped into clusters in the first cohort also showed a tendency toward co-occurrence across the 130 or so validation repertoires, and about 94% of cluster scores exceeded 0. Across donors, most TCR sequences were observed very rarely, whereas some public TCRs were present in many individuals. The study listed 150 to 200 TCR beta chains as associated with cytomegalovirus. All 120 or so repertoires were used to score co-occurrence in the validation cohort in a later analysis, because that analysis had no HLA typing for the cohort. The authors suggested that the approach could potentially be generalized to other disease states and immunological phenotypes. A few of the identified cytomegalovirus-associated TCR beta chains were confirmed in vitro to be specific for cytomegalovirus antigens. In both the original and validation cohorts, the classifier was reported to diagnose cytomegalovirus status with high specificity and sensitivity.

The CDR3 starts with the cysteine, ends with the phenylalanine, and has 14 residues. CDR3 DNA is the only sequence kept; it has 42 bases, read in frame from the first base. V trim: 3 bases; J trim: 7 bases; unmatched bases: 4. From a lookup of the germline V gene, CDR1 and CDR2 are SGDLS and YYNGEE. The sample was PBMCs. Recombination connected TRBV9 to TRBJ1-6, with 7 middle bases fitting TRBD1. The sequence was obtained from a woman younger than 35 in good health and CMV-seropositive. The CDR3 protein sequence reads: CASSEWTGNSPLHF. The DNA sequence follows: TGTGCCAGCAGCGAATGGACAGGAAATTCACCCCTCCACTTT. Extended through the reference TRBV9 and TRBJ1-6 proteins, this CDR3 yields the full variable domain: DSGVTQTPKHLITATGQRVTLRCSPRSGDLSVYWYQQSLDQGLQFLIQYYNGEERAKGNILERFSAQQFPDLHSELNLSSLELGDSALYFCASSEWTGNSPLHFGNGTRLTVT.